The 5 T cell receptor beta chains given below trace back to one sample, sequenced in a study of vaccination and CD4 T cells after COVID-19. For these receptors, no antigen is known. Sequenced with the Oncomine TCR Beta short-read assay was DNA taken from cultured CD4+ T cells. TCRdb reprocessed the PCR reads with MiXCR, giving one entry per CDR3 protein. The repertoire holds around 6,300 distinct CDR3 sequences, with more than 65% as singletons. The treatment is: approximately 10-day PBMC culture with coronavirus spike peptide pools or control peptides (ViraFEST assay). CD4+ T cells of the unexposed donor were collected before the COVID-19 pandemic (2011-2018). The specimen was CD4+ T cells from blood, cultured in vitro. All receptors come from a human donor in good health.

The count of this clonotype is one. J is TRBJ1-2 and V is TRBV19; D is uncertain. Trimming cost V 6 bases and J 4 bases, with 18 bases left between them. CDR1 is LNHDA and CDR2 is SQIVND in the germline V gene (reference sequence). The CDR3 covers 15 residues. The CDR3 sequence is CASRGSESIRYGYTF. The CDR3 nucleotides are TGTGCCAGTAGGGGCAGCGAATCGATACGCTATGGCTACACCTTC.

The chain uses TRBV7-2 and TRBJ2-3; D is unresolved. Germline CDR1 SGHTA, CDR2 FQGNSA. The CDR3 sequence is 13 residues long. V gave up 5 bases and J gave up 0 bases, with 6 bases separating them. The chain's CDR3 is CASSVTSTDTQYF. CDR3 nucleotides: TGTGCCAGCAGCGTGACTAGCACAGATACGCAGTATTTT.

The V gene is TRBV11-2, the J gene TRBJ2-3; D might be TRBD1 or TRBD2, each matching 5 bases. Trimming left V 5 bases short and J 2 bases short, with 26 bases between. The CDR3 is 19 amino acids. Germline loops: CDR1 SGHAT, CDR2 FQNNGV. The CDR3 sequence is CASSQPGPIPGRNTDTQYF. The CDR3 DNA is TGTGCCAGCAGCCAGCCGGGGCCCATCCCCGGAAGGAACACAGATACGCAGTATTTT.

The chain links TRBV12-3 or TRBV12-4 to TRBJ1-2, with D uncertain. V was cut by 4 bases and J by 8 bases, with 14 bases left in between. This CDR3 spans 13 amino acids. In DNA, the CDR3 is TGTGCCAGCAGTTCATCATGGGGTAAGGGCTACACCTTC. It yields the protein CASSSSWGKGYTF.

This clonotype was seen once. The chain combines TRBV6-4 with TRBJ1-1; D might be TRBD1 (6 bases). Trimming stripped 3 bases from V and 4 bases from J, with 15 bases between. This CDR3 comprises 15 residues. Germline assignment: CDR1 MRHNA and CDR2 SNTAGT. The CDR3: CASSESTGRSTEAFF. The CDR3 bases are TGTGCCAGCAGTGAATCGACAGGAAGGAGCACTGAAGCTTTCTTT.